This entry lists 10 T cell receptor beta chains sequenced from one sample in a study of blood T cell repertoires in COVID-19. Using immunoSEQ multiplex PCR, the repertoire was profiled, and TCRdb retains in-frame clones only, with some absent. The sample lists fewer than 250,000 clones; over 80% were seen once. The sequenced sample was peripheral blood. The receptor set was obtained from a human donor in a cohort sampled during active COVID-19.

The rearrangement links TRBV18 to TRBJ2-2; D unclear. The germline V gene has CDR1 KGHSH and CDR2 LQKENI. The CDR3 contains 15 residues. Trimming took off 3 bases at V and 6 bases at J, with 14 bases between the two ends. The CDR3 region has the DNA TGTGCCAGCTCACCCGCCAATTCTCTATCCGGGGAGCTGTTTTTT. The encoded protein is CASSPANSLSGELFF.

The chain joins TRBV4-1 to TRBJ2-1, with 9 bases lining up with TRBD1. This CDR3 has 16 amino acids. Germline CDR1 reads MGHRA; CDR2 reads YSYEKL. V dropped 5 bases and J dropped 8; count of bases not matched to a gene: 13. In DNA form, the CDR3 reads TGCGCCAGCAGCTCCCCCCGGGACAGGGAATTGGATGAGCAGTTCTTC. Translation: CASSSPRDRELDEQFF.

This clone was picked up a small number of times. This rearrangement joins TRBV12-5 to TRBJ1-1; D is perhaps TRBD1 (5 bases). This CDR3 region has 13 residues. The V gene lost 7 bases and the J gene lost 5 bases, with 14 bases spanning the gap. From germline, CDR1 is LGHNT and CDR2 FRNRAP. The CDR3 nucleotides are TGTGCTAGTGCCCCGGGGGGTTGGACTGAAGCTTTCTTT. This gives the protein CASAPGGWTEAFF.

DNA of the CDR3: TGTGCCAGCAGGGGGCAGGGCTACACCTTC. It translates to CASRGQGYTF. The chain recombines TRBV6-5 with TRBJ1-2; D possibly corresponds to TRBD1 (5 bases). The germline gives CDR1 MNHEY, CDR2 SVGAGI. V lost 6 bases and J 8 bases, leaving 7 bases between the germline ends. This CDR3 is built from 10 residues.

This clone has just one count. The V call is TRBV12-3 or TRBV12-4, the J call TRBJ2-2; D is uncertain. V was trimmed by 6 bases and J by 6 bases, leaving 11 bases between them. This CDR3 region has 13 residues. The DNA of the CDR3 is TGTGCCAGCAGCCGTAGTAGTGCCGGGGAGCTGTTTTTT. Residues: CASSRSSAGELFF.

The rearrangement uses TRBV9 and TRBJ2-1; TRBD2 aligns across 12 bases. Trimming cost V 3 bases and J 4 bases; bases outside gene matches: 5. The CDR3 is made up of 16 amino acids. Germline V gene lookup returns CDR1 SGDLS and CDR2 YYNGEE. CDR3 amino acids: CASSGGGLAGYNEQFF. The CDR3 DNA follows: TGTGCCAGCAGCGGAGGGGGACTAGCGGGTTACAATGAGCAGTTCTTC.

The chain joins TRBV19 to TRBJ1-4; TRBD1 aligns across 9 bases. The CDR3 has 15 amino acids. V lost 5 bases and J lost 5; bases outside the gene matches: 6. Germline V gene lookup returns CDR1 LNHDA and CDR2 SQIVND (reference sequence). DNA of the CDR3: TGTGCCAGTAGTTTCGGACAGGGGCAAAATGAAAAACTGTTTTTT. This translates into CASSFGQGQNEKLFF.

The chain's CDR3 is CASSLEGQGAAFF. CDR3 bases: TGTGCCAGCAGCTTAGAGGGACAGGGAGCAGCTTTCTTT. The rearrangement links TRBV11-3 to TRBJ1-1; 9 bases are a match to TRBD1. The trim removed 0 bases at V and 10 bases at J, leaving 3 bases unmatched. CDR1 SGHNT and CDR2 YENEEA come from the germline V gene. The CDR3 loop spans 13 amino acids. Filled out from reference TRBV11-3 and TRBJ1-1, the complete variable domain reads EAGVVQSPRYKIIEKKQPVAFWCNPISGHNTLYWYLQNLGQGPELLIRYENEEAVDDSQLPKDRFSAERLKGVDSTLKIQPAELGDSAVYLCASSLEGQGAAFFGQGTRLTVV.

The CDR3 DNA follows: TGTGCCAGCACTACAGACAGGGCCTACAATGAGCAGTTCTTC. The encoded protein is CASTTDRAYNEQFF. This chain joins TRBV27 and TRBJ2-1; 7 bases are a match to TRBD1. With V trimmed by 7 bases and J by 2 bases, 5 bases remained unmatched. Germline lookup yields CDR1 MNHEY and CDR2 SMNVEV (reference sequence). This CDR3 is 14 amino acids long.

The V call is TRBV7-9, the J call TRBJ1-2; TRBD1 might be the D (6 bases). The CDR3 spans 17 residues. Germline assignment: CDR1 SEHNR and CDR2 FQNEAQ (reference sequence). Between the trimmed V and J ends, which lost 0 bases and 4 bases, there was a span of 18 bases. In DNA form, the CDR3 reads TGTGCCAGCAGCTTAGCTTCCTCCCCAGGGGTTACCTATGGCTACACCTTC. Its protein is CASSLASSPGVTYGYTF. The entire variable domain, with the rest obtained from reference TRBV7-9 and TRBJ1-2, is as follows: DTGVSQNPRHKITKRGQNVTFRCDPISEHNRLYWYRQTLGQGPEFLTYFQNEAQLEKSRLLSDRFSAERPKGSFSTLEIQRTEQGDSAMYLCASSLASSPGVTYGYTFGSGTRLTVV.